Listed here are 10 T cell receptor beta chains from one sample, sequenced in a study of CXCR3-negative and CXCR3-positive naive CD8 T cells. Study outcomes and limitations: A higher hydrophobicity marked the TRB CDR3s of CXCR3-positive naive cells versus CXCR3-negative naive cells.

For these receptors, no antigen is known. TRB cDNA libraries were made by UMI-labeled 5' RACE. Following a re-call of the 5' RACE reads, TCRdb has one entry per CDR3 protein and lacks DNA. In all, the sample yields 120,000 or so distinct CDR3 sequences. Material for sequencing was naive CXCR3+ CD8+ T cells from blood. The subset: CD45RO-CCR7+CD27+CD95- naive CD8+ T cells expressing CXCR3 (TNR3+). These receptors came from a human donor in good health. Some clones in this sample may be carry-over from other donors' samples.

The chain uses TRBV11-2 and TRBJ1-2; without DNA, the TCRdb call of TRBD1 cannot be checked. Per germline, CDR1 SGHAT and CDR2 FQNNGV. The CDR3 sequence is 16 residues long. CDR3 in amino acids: CASSFDRGSFNYGYTF.

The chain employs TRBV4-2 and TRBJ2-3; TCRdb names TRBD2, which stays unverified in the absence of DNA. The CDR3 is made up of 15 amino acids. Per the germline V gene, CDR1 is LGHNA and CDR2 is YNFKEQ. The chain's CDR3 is CAISPPEANTDTQYF.

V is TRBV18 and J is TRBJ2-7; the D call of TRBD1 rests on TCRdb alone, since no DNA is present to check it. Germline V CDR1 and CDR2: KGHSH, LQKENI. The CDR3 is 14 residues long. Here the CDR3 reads CASSHRDRAYEQYF. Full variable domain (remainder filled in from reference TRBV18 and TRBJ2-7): NAGVMQNPRHLVRRRGQEARLRCSPMKGHSHVYWYRQLPEEGLKFMVYLQKENIIDESGMPKERFSAEFPKEGPSILRIQQVVRGDSAAYFCASSHRDRAYEQYFGPGTRLTVT.

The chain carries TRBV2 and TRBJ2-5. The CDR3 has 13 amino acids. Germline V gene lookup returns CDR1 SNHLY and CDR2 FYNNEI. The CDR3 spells CASSVTSRETQYF.

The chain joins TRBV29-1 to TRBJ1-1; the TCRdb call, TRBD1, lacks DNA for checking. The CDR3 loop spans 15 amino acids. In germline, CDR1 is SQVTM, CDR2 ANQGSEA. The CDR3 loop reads CSGQGSLDTNTEAFF.

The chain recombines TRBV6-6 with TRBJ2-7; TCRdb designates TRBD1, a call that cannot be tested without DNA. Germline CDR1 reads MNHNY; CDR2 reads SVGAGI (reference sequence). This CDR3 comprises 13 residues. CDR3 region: CASIGQGSYEQYF.

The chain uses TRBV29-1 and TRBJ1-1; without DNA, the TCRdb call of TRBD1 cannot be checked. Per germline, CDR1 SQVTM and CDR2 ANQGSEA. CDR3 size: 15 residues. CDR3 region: CSVEDNRGLLSEAFF.

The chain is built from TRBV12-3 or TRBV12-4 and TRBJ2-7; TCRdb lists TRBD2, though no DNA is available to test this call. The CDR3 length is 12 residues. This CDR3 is CASSPEPPEQYF.

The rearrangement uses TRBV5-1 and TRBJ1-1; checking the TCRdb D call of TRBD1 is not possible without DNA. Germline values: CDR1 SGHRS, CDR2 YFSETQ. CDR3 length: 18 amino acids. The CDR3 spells CASSLWGAPGTTNTEAFF.

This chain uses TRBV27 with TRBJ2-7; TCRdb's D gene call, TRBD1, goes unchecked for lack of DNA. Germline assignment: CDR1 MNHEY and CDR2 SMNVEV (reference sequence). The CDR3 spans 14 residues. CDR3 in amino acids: CASSLGGLSYEQYF.